Here is one T cell receptor (beta chain) with its context. Per the germline V gene, CDR1 is MDHEN and CDR2 is SYDVKM. The CDR3 consists of 14 residues. Trimming took 6 bases from V and 6 from J; bases not matched to a gene: 9. TCRdb recomputed calls from the 5' RACE reads with MiXCR, one row per CDR3 protein. The sample has under 600,000 distinct CDR3 sequences, approximately 13% seen once. This entry comes from a study of T cells after yellow fever vaccination. The clonotype comes from a man younger than 45 who received the YFV17D yellow fever vaccine. Sequenced material: PBMCs, taken on the day of the yellow fever booster vaccination. This chain connects TRBV28 to TRBJ2-7; 9 bases match TRBD1. The DNA of the CDR3 is TGTGCCAGCAGAACCGGGACAGGGCATCTCGAGCAGTACTTC. This codes for CASRTGTGHLEQYF.